This T cell receptor (beta chain) was obtained from a study of radiotherapy plus CTLA-4 blockade in lung cancer. Study-wide context: Objective response was observed in more than 15% of patients, and disease control in approximately 30%.

For this clone: The target antigen is unknown.

V gave up 6 bases and J gave up 4 bases, with 6 bases separating them. The CDR3 loop spans 11 amino acids. Germline-derived CDR1 and CDR2 are SNHLY and FYNNEI. Findings and caveats of the study: Researchers report tumor-derived TCR clones expanding in blood after radiotherapy plus ipilimumab.

Measured with immunoSEQ multiplex PCR; TCRdb has only the in-frame clones, and not every one. The sample shows tens of thousands of clones, 65% to 85% of them seen only once. The sequenced sample was peripheral blood, obtained from a patient treated with radiotherapy plus ipilimumab. The chain links TRBV2 to TRBJ2-5; D not resolved. This clonotype originated in a human donor with non-small cell lung cancer who had stable disease on radiotherapy plus ipilimumab. CDR3 nucleotide sequence: TGTGCCAGCAGGGCCGCAGAGACCCAGTACTTC. Protein product: CASRAAETQYF.